This TCR beta chain was sequenced in a study of radiotherapy plus CTLA-4 blockade in lung cancer. V lost 0 bases and J lost 3, with 15 bases in between. The CDR3 extends over 18 amino acids. CDR1 is LNHNV, CDR2 YYDKDF, per germline (reference sequence). Data came from immunoSEQ multiplex PCR; TCRdb stores just in-frame clones and leaves some out. The sample consists of under 95,000 clones, around 78% of them appearing once. General observations from the study: Radiotherapy with ipilimumab was followed by blood expansion of tumor-derived clones.

In regard to this clone: Its antigen is unidentified.

Each patient with chemo-refractory metastatic non-small-cell lung cancer was treated with focal radiation plus CTLA-4 blockade using ipilimumab. J is TRBJ1-6 and V is TRBV15; D is unclear. This material consisted of peripheral blood, taken from a patient treated with radiotherapy plus ipilimumab. The TCR sequence derives from a human donor with non-small cell lung cancer whose response to radiotherapy plus ipilimumab could not be evaluated. Some clones in this sample may be carry-over from other donors' samples. CDR3 amino acids: CATSRDGRAALYNSPLHF. CDR3 in DNA: TGTGCCACCAGCAGAGATGGGAGGGCCGCCCTCTATAATTCACCCCTCCACTTT.